Below, one T cell receptor (beta chain) is given with its context. As yet, its antigen is unknown. This record comes from a study of graft-versus-host responses after intestinal transplantation. The CDR3 runs 15 residues. The V gene lost 4 bases and the J gene lost 3 bases, with 13 bases spanning the gap. Germline values: CDR1 LNHDA, CDR2 SQIVND (reference sequence). The method was immunoSEQ multiplex PCR; TCRdb's version includes in-frame clones alone and lacks a portion of them. The table has 100,000 or so clones, under 95% seen once. Study-wide results and limits: Recipient marrow held GvH clones, some first seen in ileum or blood.

The sequenced sample was unstimulated CD8+ T cells sorted from spleen or lymph node cells, obtained before intestinal transplant. The rearrangement joins TRBV19 to TRBJ1-5, with D maybe TRBD1 (6 bases). The sequence came from a human donor who received an intestinal transplant. The CDR3 coding sequence is TGTGCCAGTAGTAAGTGGACAGTCAACAATCAGCCCCAGCATTTT. This codes for CASSKWTVNNQPQHF.